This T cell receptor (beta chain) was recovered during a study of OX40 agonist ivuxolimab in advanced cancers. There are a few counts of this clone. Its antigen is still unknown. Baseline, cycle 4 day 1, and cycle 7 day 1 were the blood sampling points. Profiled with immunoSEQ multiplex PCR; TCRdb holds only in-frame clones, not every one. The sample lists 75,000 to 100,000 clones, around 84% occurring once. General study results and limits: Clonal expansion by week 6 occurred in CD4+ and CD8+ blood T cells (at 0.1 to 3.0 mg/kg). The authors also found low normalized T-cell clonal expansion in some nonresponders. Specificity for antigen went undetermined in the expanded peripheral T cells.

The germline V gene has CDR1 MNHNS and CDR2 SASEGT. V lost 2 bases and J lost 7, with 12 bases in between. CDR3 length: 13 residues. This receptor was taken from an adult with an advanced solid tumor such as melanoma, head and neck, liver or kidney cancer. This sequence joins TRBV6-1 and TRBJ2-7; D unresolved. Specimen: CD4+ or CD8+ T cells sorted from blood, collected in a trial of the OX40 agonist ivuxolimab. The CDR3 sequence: CASSENPLGEQYF. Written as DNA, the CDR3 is TGTGCCAGCAGTGAAAACCCCCTAGGGGAGCAGTACTTC.